This T cell receptor beta chain emerged from a study of regulatory T cells in long-lasting Graves disease. Findings of the study overall: Small numbers of samples may have cut accuracy. Persistent disease exhibited a predilection for TRBV28, TRBJ1-2 and TRBJ2-5. Lower TCR diversity was seen in persistent Graves' patients than in newly diagnosed ones.

Time point indicated: newly diagnosed GD, antithyroid drugs for less than 3 months. Extracted PBMC RNA gave rise to the TCR library. Construction of TCR beta libraries relied on iRepertoire HTBI primers and on Arm-PCR targeting CDR3 regions. TCRdb reprocessed the multiplex PCR reads via MiXCR and lists one record per CDR3 protein. This table holds 240,000 or so distinct CDR3 sequences, 20% to 25% found once. This clonotype was recorded at least ten times. The target antigen is unknown. Trimming removed 1 base from V and 5 bases from J, with 5 bases in between. The CDR3 consists of 12 residues. V is TRBV12-3 or TRBV12-4 and J is TRBJ2-5; the D is unclear. This clonotype originated in a female donor with Graves disease. The sample in question was peripheral blood mononuclear cells (PBMCs), obtained at new diagnosis, from a patient treated with antithyroid drugs. CDR3 nucleotide sequence: TGTGCCAGCAGTTTAGACGTGGAGACCCAGTACTTC. Amino acids: CASSLDVETQYF.